One and the same sample provided the 30 T cell receptor beta chains below, sequenced in a study of early T cells in non-severe SARS-CoV-2 infection. One entry per CDR3 protein results from TCRdb running MiXCR on the 5' RACE reads. The table shows nearly 110,000 distinct CDR3 sequences, with over 8.5% occurring only once. Sequencing was done on a sample of whole blood. These receptors were collected from an adult who was a healthcare worker with PCR-confirmed SARS-CoV-2 infection or an uninfected control (not recorded which).

This clonotype was seen a handful of times. The chain employs TRBV11-3 and TRBJ2-7, with D uncertain. V lost 0 bases, J lost 9 bases, and 24 bases lay in between. The germline V gene has CDR1 SGHNT and CDR2 YENEEA. CDR3 length: 17 residues. The CDR3 sequence: CASSLDPLRLPRRGQYF. DNA of the CDR3: TGTGCCAGCAGCTTAGACCCCCTGCGTCTACCTCGGCGCGGGCAGTACTTC.

The V gene is TRBV20-1, the J gene TRBJ1-1; D remains unclear. The CDR3 is 13 residues long. In germline, CDR1 is DFQATT, CDR2 SNEGSKA (reference sequence). Trimming removed 3 bases at V and 0 bases at J, with 8 bases between. Written as DNA, the CDR3 is TGCAGTGCTAGCGTGGGGTTGAACACTGAAGCTTTCTTT. This encodes CSASVGLNTEAFF.

This chain joins TRBV30 and TRBJ2-1, with no clear D. V lost 5 bases to trimming and J lost 5 bases, with 22 bases between them. This CDR3 region has 16 residues. The germline CDR1 and CDR2 sequences are GTSNPN and SVGIG (reference sequence). This CDR3 is CAWLPLVGRRNNEQFF. The CDR3 nucleotides are TGTGCCTGGCTCCCCCTCGTTGGCCGCAGGAACAATGAGCAGTTCTTC.

This clonotype was recorded at least ten times. The rearrangement joins TRBV5-4 to TRBJ2-1; 11 bases map to TRBD1. This CDR3 is 15 amino acids long. The V and J ends lost 5 bases and 9 bases, in that order; junction bases with no gene match: 10. Germline-derived CDR1 and CDR2 are SGHNT and YYREEE (reference sequence). CDR3 region: CASSSDRGRVGEQFF. The CDR3 DNA sequence: TGTGCCAGCAGTTCGGACAGGGGGCGCGTCGGTGAGCAGTTCTTC.

This clonotype was seen repeatedly, ten times or more. The V call is TRBV7-3, the J call TRBJ1-1; weak D call: TRBD1 (5 bases). The V end lost 3 bases, the J end lost 4 bases, and 9 bases lay between the germline ends. This CDR3 is built from 13 residues. Germline assignment: CDR1 SGHTA and CDR2 FQGTGA. The CDR3 bases are TGTGCCAGCAGCTTTAAGCAGGGCACTGAAGCTTTCTTT. Protein sequence: CASSFKQGTEAFF.

The chain uses TRBV28 and TRBJ1-5; D remains unclear. V shed 5 bases and J shed 2 bases, with 7 bases lying between them. The germline CDR1 and CDR2 sequences are MDHEN and SYDVKM. This CDR3 has 13 residues. The CDR3 loop is CASSIEGNQPQHF. The CDR3 nucleotides are TGTGCCAGCAGTATAGAGGGCAATCAGCCCCAGCATTTT.

This clonotype was found a few times. The V and J genes are TRBV12-3 or TRBV12-4 and TRBJ2-3, with unresolved D. Trimming took off 7 bases at V and 4 bases at J, with 6 bases between the two ends. The CDR3 is 11 amino acids. CDR3 sequence: CASTFADTQYF. As DNA, the CDR3 is TGTGCCAGCACCTTTGCAGATACGCAGTATTTT.

The table lists this clonotype with a few counts. This chain links TRBV5-1 with TRBJ2-3, with 13 bases aligning to TRBD2. The CDR3 is made up of 16 amino acids. The germline CDR1 and CDR2 sequences are SGHRS and YFSETQ. The V and J ends lost 4 bases and 6 bases, in that order; junction bases with no gene match: 8. CDR3 region: CASSTGLAGVSDTQYF. In DNA, the CDR3 is TGCGCCAGCAGCACCGGACTAGCGGGAGTGTCGGATACGCAGTATTTT.

This chain joins TRBV6-6 and TRBJ2-7; maybe TRBD1 (9 bases). Germline V gene lookup returns CDR1 MNHNY and CDR2 SVGAGI (reference sequence). Trimming took 2 bases from V and 3 from J, leaving 23 bases between them. CDR3 length: 18 residues. DNA of the CDR3: TGTGCCAGCAGTTACGATTGGGGACTAGGACAGGGGAGCTACGAGCAGTACTTC. Translation gives CASSYDWGLGQGSYEQYF.

This clonotype was seen at least ten times. The chain uses TRBV11-2 and TRBJ1-2; D is perhaps TRBD1 (6 bases). The CDR3 spans 13 residues. Germline V gene lookup returns CDR1 SGHAT and CDR2 FQNNGV. V lost 1 base, J lost 6 bases, and 9 bases lay in between. This chain's CDR3 is CASSLGRGNGYTF. The CDR3 DNA sequence: TGTGCCAGCAGCTTAGGCAGGGGCAATGGCTACACCTTC.

At least ten counts were recorded for this clonotype. The V call is TRBV19, the J call TRBJ2-2; D gene uncertain. Looked up from germline, CDR1 is LNHDA and CDR2 is SQIVND (reference sequence). The V end was cut by 7 bases, the J end by 8 bases, with 8 bases between. There are 11 residues in the CDR3. This CDR3 is CASTSEGELFF. CDR3 nucleotides: TGTGCCAGTACGTCAGAAGGGGAGCTGTTTTTT.

There are a few counts of this clonotype. J is TRBJ1-1 and V is TRBV12-3 or TRBV12-4, with D perhaps TRBD1 (5 bases). This CDR3 comprises 13 residues. Deletions cut 6 bases from V and 4 bases from J, with 12 bases between. CDR3 region: CASSPIDSTEAFF. In DNA form, the CDR3 reads TGTGCCAGCAGCCCTATCGACAGCACTGAAGCTTTCTTT.

The chain employs TRBV4-1 and TRBJ2-5; 7 bases line up with TRBD1. This CDR3 is built from 16 residues. CDR1 and CDR2 (germline): MGHRA, YSYEKL. The V and J ends lost 1 base and 2 bases, in that order; junction bases with no gene match: 7. DNA of the CDR3: TGCGCCAGCAGCCAAGCATTTACAGGGGTTCAAGAGACCCAGTACTTC. Translated, it gives CASSQAFTGVQETQYF.

This clonotype was observed a few times. This sequence joins TRBV9 and TRBJ2-6; D is undetermined. Germline V lookup: CDR1 SGDLS, CDR2 YYNGEE. The CDR3 is 19 residues long. The V end was cut by 0 bases, the J end by 5 bases, with 21 bases between. This chain's CDR3 is CASSVAIVSGRLWANVLTF. In DNA form, the CDR3 reads TGTGCCAGCAGCGTAGCCATAGTCTCGGGCCGACTCTGGGCCAACGTCCTGACTTTC.

The chain joins TRBV7-8 to TRBJ2-7, with TRBD2 identical over 11 bases. The CDR3 is 15 residues long. From germline, CDR1 is SGHVS and CDR2 FQNEAQ. J lost 7 bases, V lost 4 bases, and 9 bases had no gene match. The CDR3 loop reads CASSSLAGELLEQYF. The CDR3 DNA sequence: TGTGCCAGCAGCTCACTAGCGGGAGAGTTACTAGAGCAGTACTTC.

Only a few counts were recorded for this clonotype. The V and J genes are TRBV7-2 and TRBJ2-1; 11 bases align to TRBD2. The germline gives CDR1 SGHTA, CDR2 FQGNSA. V was pared by 8 bases and J by 0 bases, with 9 bases of the junction left unmatched. The CDR3 is made up of 17 amino acids. In nucleotides, the CDR3 is TGTGCCAGCTCGCCACTAGCGGGAGAACGCTCCTACAATGAGCAGTTCTTC. Translating it yields CASSPLAGERSYNEQFF. Using reference TRBV7-2 and TRBJ2-1 for the parts outside the CDR3, the full variable domain is GAGVSQSPSNKVTEKGKDVELRCDPISGHTALYWYRQSLGQGLEFLIYFQGNSAPDKSGLPSDRFSAERTGGSVSTLTIQRTQQEDSAVYLCASSPLAGERSYNEQFFGPGTRLTVL.

This clonotype occurred a few times. The chain carries TRBV4-1 and TRBJ2-3; D remains unclear. V lost 3 bases to trimming and J lost 3 bases, with 10 bases between them. This CDR3 has 14 residues. Germline CDR1 MGHRA, CDR2 YSYEKL. CDR3 nucleotides: TGCGCCAGCAGCCACCGGGCCCAAACAGATACGCAGTATTTT. It specifies CASSHRAQTDTQYF.

The table lists this clonotype with many counts. The chain uses TRBV29-1 and TRBJ2-7; a possible D gene is TRBD1 (6 bases). CDR1 SQVTM and CDR2 ANQGSEA come from the germline V gene. The CDR3 is 13 residues long. In nucleotides, the CDR3 is TGCACTGTGGGTTGGCAGGGGCACCACGAGCAGTACTTC. Translated, it gives CTVGWQGHHEQYF.

This clonotype showed up just once. This clone may be a read error of a much larger clone one base away. The J gene is TRBJ1-1, the V gene TRBV4-1; D gene unclear. CDR3 length: 11 amino acids. Germline V gene lookup returns CDR1 MGHRA and CDR2 YSYEKL. CDR3 nucleotides: TGCTCCAGCAGCCGCGGGCCTGAAGCTTTCTTT. This codes for CSSSRGPEAFF.

This sequence joins TRBV29-1 and TRBJ2-5, with 7 positions matching TRBD1. The V gene's germline CDR1 is SQVTM and CDR2 ANQGSEA. This CDR3 contains 15 residues. With 4 bases clipped from V and 3 bases from J, the junction kept 11 bases outside the gene matches. The CDR3 nucleotides are TGCAGCGTTGGTTCCAGGGGGTTAACTAAAGAGACCCAGTACTTC. Encoded protein: CSVGSRGLTKETQYF.

The V call is TRBV27, the J call TRBJ2-7, with TRBD1 matching 10 bases. This CDR3 has 13 residues. The germline V gene has CDR1 MNHEY and CDR2 SMNVEV (reference sequence). J lost 6 bases, V lost 3 bases, and 2 bases had no gene match. CDR3: CASSLTGGAEQYF. The CDR3 bases are TGTGCCAGCAGTTTGACAGGGGGCGCCGAGCAGTACTTC.

This clonotype was detected only a few times. The chain uses TRBV6-2 or TRBV6-3 and TRBJ2-2; the D gene is possibly TRBD1 (5 bases). Looked up from germline, CDR1 is MNHEY and CDR2 is SVGEGT. Trimming took 2 bases from V and 3 from J, leaving 19 bases between them. There are 18 residues in the CDR3. DNA for the CDR3: TGTGCCAGCAGTTACGGTCTCGAGGTGGACATCTACACCGGGGAGCTGTTTTTT. Residues: CASSYGLEVDIYTGELFF.

J is TRBJ2-7 and V is TRBV20-1; perhaps TRBD2 as D (6 bases). Trimming cost V 6 bases and J 7 bases, with 13 bases left between them. Germline V gives CDR1 DFQATT, CDR2 SNEGSKA (reference sequence). This CDR3 contains 11 residues. CDR3 DNA: TGCAGTGCCCAGGAGGAGGGGGAGCAGTACTTC. It translates to CSAQEEGEQYF.

This clonotype has at least ten counts. V usage is TRBV5-1 and J usage is TRBJ2-7; a possible D gene is TRBD1 (6 bases). The germline V gene encodes CDR1 SGHRS and CDR2 YFSETQ. Trimming stripped 4 bases from V and 3 bases from J, with 11 bases between. CDR3 length equals 13 residues. The CDR3 sequence is CASSAGTNYEQYF. The CDR3 nucleotides read TGCGCCAGCAGCGCCGGGACAAACTACGAGCAGTACTTC.

Many counts were recorded for this clonotype. V is TRBV7-9 and J is TRBJ2-2, with D hard to call. Germline V gene sequence: CDR1 SEHNR, CDR2 FQNEAQ (reference sequence). V was trimmed by 1 base and J by 5 bases, leaving 5 bases between them. The CDR3 is 13 amino acids. The CDR3 DNA follows: TGTGCCAGCAGCTTAGGAGAGACCGGGGAGCTGTTTTTT. Translating it yields CASSLGETGELFF.

The rearrangement joins TRBV10-3 to TRBJ1-1, with D possibly TRBD1 on 6 matching bases. Germline loops: CDR1 ENHRY, CDR2 SYGVKD. The CDR3 covers 12 residues. V was trimmed by 7 bases and J by 4 bases, leaving 10 bases between them. CDR3 sequence (DNA): TGTGCCATCACCCCGGGGGCCACTGAAGCTTTCTTT. Amino acid sequence: CAITPGATEAFF.

This clonotype has a handful of counts. The rearrangement links TRBV9 to TRBJ2-3; TRBD2 is a possible D gene (6 bases). V lost 0 bases to trimming and J lost 0 bases, with 14 bases between them. Germline assignment: CDR1 SGDLS and CDR2 YYNGEE. The CDR3 sequence is 17 residues long. The CDR3 loop reads CASSVGAGSTSTDTQYF. The CDR3 DNA reads TGTGCCAGCAGCGTAGGAGCGGGCTCCACTAGCACAGATACGCAGTATTTT. Drawing the rest from reference TRBV9 and TRBJ2-3, the complete variable domain is DSGVTQTPKHLITATGQRVTLRCSPRSGDLSVYWYQQSLDQGLQFLIQYYNGEERAKGNILERFSAQQFPDLHSELNLSSLELGDSALYFCASSVGAGSTSTDTQYFGPGTRLTVL.

DNA for the CDR3: TGTGCCAGCAGTTGCTCGACAGAGATCCAAGAGACCCAGTACTTC. It is translated as CASSCSTEIQETQYF. The gene calls are TRBV6-6 and TRBJ2-5; possible D gene TRBD1, 5 bases. V was trimmed by 4 bases and J by 1 base, leaving 13 bases between them. This CDR3 has 15 amino acids. In germline, CDR1 is MNHNY, CDR2 SVGAGI (reference sequence).

This clonotype was seen ten or more times. This rearrangement joins TRBV28 to TRBJ2-5, with D unclear. Germline V gene sequence: CDR1 MDHEN, CDR2 SYDVKM. The CDR3 has 15 residues. Trimming pared 2 bases from V and 2 bases from J, leaving 12 bases between. The CDR3 coding sequence is TGTGCCAGCAGTTTAGTTCCCGGGTTACAAGAGACCCAGTACTTC. Translation: CASSLVPGLQETQYF. The variable domain in full, completed from reference TRBV28 and TRBJ2-5, reads DVKVTQSSRYLVKRTGEKVFLECVQDMDHENMFWYRQDPGLGLRLIYFSYDVKMKEKGDIPEGYSVSREKKERFSLILESASTNQTSMYLCASSLVPGLQETQYFGPGTRLLVL.

In this sample, this clonotype turned up a few times. The J gene is TRBJ2-3, the V gene TRBV12-3 or TRBV12-4, with D maybe TRBD1 (5 bases). The CDR3 has 17 residues. The V end was cut by 5 bases, the J end by 1 base, with 19 bases between. CDR3 amino acids: CASSPAISEGGTDTQYF. The CDR3 DNA reads TGTGCCAGCAGTCCCGCCATAAGCGAAGGGGGCACAGATACGCAGTATTTT.